The T cell receptor beta chain under discussion was sequenced for a study of cytotoxic CD8 clonotypes in ibrutinib-treated CLL. Overall study results and limits: Investigators sampled sustained-remission and progressing patients at differing times.

Depths of 1 in 200,000 to 1 in 1 million T cells were the sequencing target. Data came from immunoSEQ multiplex PCR; TCRdb stores just in-frame clones and leaves some out. The sample has about 49,000 clones; around 53% are singletons. Of note for this clone: No antigen is known for it.

Germline loops: CDR1 SNHLY, CDR2 FYNNEI. The CDR3 contains 12 residues. Trimming took 6 bases from V and 3 from J, leaving 5 bases between them. This TCR came from a human donor with chronic lymphocytic leukemia. The chain couples TRBV2 to TRBJ2-2; D uncertain. The sample here was PBMCs, taken after 12 months of ibrutinib treatment. This chain's CDR3 is CASRSYTGELFF. CDR3 sequence (DNA): TGTGCCAGCAGGTCTTACACCGGGGAGCTGTTTTTT.